Below are 14 T cell receptor beta chains sequenced from a single sample in a study of T cell changes during pregnancy in multiple sclerosis. Clones were read by immunoSEQ multiplex PCR, and TCRdb kept only the in-frame ones, dropping some. Of 40,000 to 65,000 clones detected, 92% appear once; the ten largest clones hold approximately 0.25%. Here the sequenced sample was CD4+ T cells from peripheral blood mononuclear cells, taken in the third trimester of pregnancy. All receptors come from a female donor with multiple sclerosis, enrolled in a pregnancy study.

V and J are TRBV27 and TRBJ2-1; TRBD2 matches at 8 bases. This CDR3 contains 17 residues. J was trimmed by 6 bases and V by 3 bases; bases with no gene match: 13. Germline CDR1 is MNHEY and CDR2 is SMNVEV (reference sequence). The DNA of the CDR3 is TGTGCCAGCAGTTTCAGTTCCGGACTAGCCTGGGGCAATGAGCAGTTCTTC. Translation: CASSFSSGLAWGNEQFF.

The J gene is TRBJ1-2, the V gene TRBV5-1; D remains unclear. V was clipped by 4 bases and J by 2 bases, with 6 bases between them. The germline gives CDR1 SGHRS, CDR2 YFSETQ. There are 12 residues in the CDR3. The CDR3 protein is CASSEGNYGYTF. The CDR3 DNA follows: TGCGCCAGCAGCGAGGGAAACTATGGCTACACCTTC.

This sequence joins TRBV28 and TRBJ2-5, with 14 bases that match TRBD2. Germline CDR1 reads MDHEN; CDR2 reads SYDVKM. The CDR3 runs 15 residues. J was trimmed by 5 bases and V by 6 bases; bases with no gene match: 5. DNA of the CDR3: TGTGCCAGCAGCGGACTAGCGGGAGGTCGCGAGACCCAGTACTTC. Translated, it gives CASSGLAGGRETQYF.

The rearrangement uses TRBV30 and TRBJ1-5, with TRBD1 as a possible D gene (6 bases). Trimming removed 2 bases from V and 3 bases from J, with 8 bases in between. The CDR3 has 13 amino acids. Germline CDR1 and CDR2: GTSNPN and SVGIG (reference sequence). The CDR3 nucleotides read TGTGCCTGGAGTCCAGGGGACAATCAGCCCCAGCATTTT. It yields the protein CAWSPGDNQPQHF.

This clone was detected only once. This rearrangement joins TRBV28 to TRBJ1-1; D is perhaps TRBD1 (6 bases). The CDR3 runs to 17 residues. Germline V CDR1 and CDR2: MDHEN, SYDVKM. The ends were cut back, 6 bases at V and 6 bases at J, with 26 bases in the middle. The CDR3 DNA follows: TGTGCCAGCAGCCCAAGGTTCAGGGGAAGGGTACGGTCTGAAGCTTTCTTT. Protein sequence: CASSPRFRGRVRSEAFF. The whole variable domain, remainder taken from reference TRBV28 and TRBJ1-1, is DVKVTQSSRYLVKRTGEKVFLECVQDMDHENMFWYRQDPGLGLRLIYFSYDVKMKEKGDIPEGYSVSREKKERFSLILESASTNQTSMYLCASSPRFRGRVRSEAFFGQGTRLTVV.

The chain is built from TRBV5-1 and TRBJ1-2; 10 nucleotides agree with TRBD1. Germline-derived CDR1 and CDR2 are SGHRS and YFSETQ. Germline trimming cut 1 base from V and 6 bases from J; bases unmatched to any gene: 6. The CDR3 covers 15 residues. The CDR3 region has the DNA TGCGCCAGCAGCTTGCTCAGGGGACAGGGGAATGGCTACACCTTC. Encoded protein: CASSLLRGQGNGYTF. Full variable domain (missing parts from reference TRBV5-1 and TRBJ1-2): KAGVTQTPRYLIKTRGQQVTLSCSPISGHRSVSWYQQTPGQGLQFLFEYFSETQRNKGNFPGRFSGRQFSNSRSEMNVSTLELGDSALYLCASSLLRGQGNGYTFGSGTRLTVV.

A single count supports this clone. The gene calls are TRBV2 and TRBJ2-5, with 14 bases that match TRBD2. CDR3 length: 15 amino acids. Per the germline V gene, CDR1 is SNHLY and CDR2 is FYNNEI. Germline trimming cut 6 bases from V and 7 bases from J; bases unmatched to any gene: 7. In DNA form, the CDR3 reads TGTGCCAGCAGGCCGGGACTAGCGGGAGCGGGGACCCAGTACTTC. This translates into CASRPGLAGAGTQYF.

The chain is built from TRBV5-1 and TRBJ1-2; D possibly corresponds to TRBD1 (6 bases). The CDR3 sequence is 13 residues long. Trimming cost V 0 bases and J 6 bases, with 9 bases left between them. CDR1 is SGHRS, CDR2 YFSETQ, per germline. CDR3 bases: TGCGCCAGCAGCTTGGGAGGGGGTAATGGCTACACCTTC. It codes for CASSLGGGNGYTF.

The chain joins TRBV2 to TRBJ1-5; D might be TRBD1 (5 bases). The CDR3 is 14 residues long. Trimming removed 7 bases at V and 7 bases at J, with 17 bases between. CDR1 is SNHLY and CDR2 is FYNNEI in the germline V gene. CDR3 nucleotide sequence: TGTGCCAGCAAGGGAGGCCAGGGTGAACAGCCCCAGCATTTT. It is translated as CASKGGQGEQPQHF.

The chain is built from TRBV10-3 and TRBJ2-7; D possibly corresponds to TRBD2 (6 bases). Germline lookup yields CDR1 ENHRY and CDR2 SYGVKD. Trimming shortened V by 0 bases and J by 2 bases, and 11 bases separated the two germline ends. CDR3 length: 15 amino acids. CDR3 in amino acids: CAISESGGLAYEQYF. CDR3 DNA sequence: TGTGCCATCAGTGAGTCGGGGGGTCTAGCCTACGAGCAGTACTTC.

The chain combines TRBV28 with TRBJ1-5, with a possible D match to TRBD1 (5 bases). CDR1 is MDHEN, CDR2 SYDVKM, per germline. The CDR3 loop spans 14 amino acids. V was clipped by 2 bases and J by 3 bases, with 8 bases between them. The CDR3 DNA reads TGTGCCAGCAGTTTAAGACAGAACAATCAGCCCCAGCATTTT. Protein sequence: CASSLRQNNQPQHF.

This chain uses TRBV10-3 with TRBJ1-4; D is perhaps TRBD1 (5 bases). From germline, CDR1 is ENHRY and CDR2 SYGVKD. CDR3 length: 18 amino acids. V was trimmed by 0 bases and J by 7 bases, leaving 21 bases between them. The CDR3 loop reads CAISESLGPDSSGEKLFF. In nucleotides, the CDR3 is TGTGCCATCAGTGAGTCGCTGGGGCCAGACAGTTCGGGTGAAAAACTGTTTTTT.

The chain employs TRBV28 and TRBJ2-7, with D perhaps matching TRBD1 (5 bases). The CDR3 covers 14 residues. CDR1 and CDR2 from the germline V gene are MDHEN and SYDVKM. Trimming removed 5 bases from V and 2 bases from J, with 13 bases in between. The CDR3: CASSRDSYPYEQYF. The CDR3 nucleotides are TGTGCCAGCAGTCGTGACAGTTACCCCTACGAGCAGTACTTC.

The gene calls are TRBV28 and TRBJ2-1; TRBD1 matches at 9 bases. Germline V gene lookup returns CDR1 MDHEN and CDR2 SYDVKM. V trimming: 0 bases; J trimming: 7 bases; junction bases outside the gene matches: 7. This CDR3 contains 16 residues. CDR3 region: CASSLWAGTGTNEQFF. CDR3 sequence (DNA): TGTGCCAGCAGTTTATGGGCTGGGACAGGGACGAATGAGCAGTTCTTC.